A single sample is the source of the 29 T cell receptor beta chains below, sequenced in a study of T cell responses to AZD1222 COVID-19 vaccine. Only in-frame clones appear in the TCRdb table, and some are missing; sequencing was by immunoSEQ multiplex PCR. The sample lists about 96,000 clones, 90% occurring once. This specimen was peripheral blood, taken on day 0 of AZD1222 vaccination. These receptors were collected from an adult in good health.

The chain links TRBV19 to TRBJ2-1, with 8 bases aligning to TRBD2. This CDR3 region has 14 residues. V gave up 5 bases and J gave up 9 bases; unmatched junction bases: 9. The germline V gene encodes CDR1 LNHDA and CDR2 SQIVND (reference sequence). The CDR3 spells CASSRTGTSREQFF. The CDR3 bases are TGTGCCAGTAGTCGAACCGGGACTAGTCGTGAGCAGTTCTTC. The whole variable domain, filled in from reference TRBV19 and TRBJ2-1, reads DGGITQSPKYLFRKEGQNVTLSCEQNLNHDAMYWYRQDPGQGLRLIYYSQIVNDFQKGDIAEGYSVSREKKESFPLTVTSAQKNPTAFYLCASSRTGTSREQFFGPGTRLTVL.

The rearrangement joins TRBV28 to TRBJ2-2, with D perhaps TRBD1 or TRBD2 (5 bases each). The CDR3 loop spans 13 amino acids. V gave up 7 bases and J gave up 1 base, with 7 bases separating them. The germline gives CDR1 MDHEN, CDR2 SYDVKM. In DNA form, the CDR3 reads TGTGCCAGCATGGGACGGAACACCGGGGAGCTGTTTTTT. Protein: CASMGRNTGELFF.

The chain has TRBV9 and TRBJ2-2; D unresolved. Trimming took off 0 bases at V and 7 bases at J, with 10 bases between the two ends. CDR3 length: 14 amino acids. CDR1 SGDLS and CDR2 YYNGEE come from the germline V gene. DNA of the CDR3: TGTGCCAGCAGCGTAGCTAACGGCGGCGGGGAGCTGTTTTTT. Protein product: CASSVANGGGELFF.

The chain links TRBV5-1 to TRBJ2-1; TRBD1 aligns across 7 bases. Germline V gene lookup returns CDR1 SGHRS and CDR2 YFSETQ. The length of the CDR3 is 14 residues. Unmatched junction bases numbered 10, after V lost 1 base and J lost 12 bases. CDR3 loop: CASSLKRGPPVQFF. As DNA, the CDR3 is TGCGCCAGCAGCTTGAAAAGGGGGCCGCCGGTGCAGTTCTTC.

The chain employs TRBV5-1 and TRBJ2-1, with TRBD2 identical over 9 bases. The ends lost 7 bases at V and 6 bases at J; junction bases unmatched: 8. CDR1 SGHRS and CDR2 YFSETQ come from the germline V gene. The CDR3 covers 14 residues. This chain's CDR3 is CASRRLAGSNEQFF. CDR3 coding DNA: TGCGCCAGCCGGCGGCTAGCGGGAAGCAATGAGCAGTTCTTC. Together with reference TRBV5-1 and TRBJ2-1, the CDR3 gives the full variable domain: KAGVTQTPRYLIKTRGQQVTLSCSPISGHRSVSWYQQTPGQGLQFLFEYFSETQRNKGNFPGRFSGRQFSNSRSEMNVSTLELGDSALYLCASRRLAGSNEQFFGPGTRLTVL.

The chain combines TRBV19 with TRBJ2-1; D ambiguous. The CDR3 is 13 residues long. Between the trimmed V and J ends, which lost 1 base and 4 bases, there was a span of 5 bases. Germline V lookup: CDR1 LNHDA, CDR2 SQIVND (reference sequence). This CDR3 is CASSIGSYNEQFF. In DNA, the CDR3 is TGTGCCAGTAGTATAGGGTCTTACAATGAGCAGTTCTTC.

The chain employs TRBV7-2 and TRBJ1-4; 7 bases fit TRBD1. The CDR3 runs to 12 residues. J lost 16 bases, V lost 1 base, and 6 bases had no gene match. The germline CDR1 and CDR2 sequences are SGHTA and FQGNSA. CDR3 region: CASSLDRGRQFF. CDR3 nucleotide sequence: TGTGCCAGCAGCTTAGACAGGGGCCGCCAGTTTTTT.

The CDR3 DNA is TGTGCCAGCAGTAACAGGGGGCAAAGCTACGAGCAGTACTTC. It translates to CASSNRGQSYEQYF. The chain couples TRBV7-2 to TRBJ2-7; TRBD1 agrees at 9 bases. The CDR3 runs 14 residues. The V segment lost 6 bases and the J segment 3 bases; nucleotides outside the gene matches: 6. CDR1 is SGHTA and CDR2 is FQGNSA in the germline V gene. Together with reference TRBV7-2 and TRBJ2-7, the CDR3 gives the full variable domain: GAGVSQSPSNKVTEKGKDVELRCDPISGHTALYWYRQSLGQGLEFLIYFQGNSAPDKSGLPSDRFSAERTGGSVSTLTIQRTQQEDSAVYLCASSNRGQSYEQYFGPGTRLTVT.

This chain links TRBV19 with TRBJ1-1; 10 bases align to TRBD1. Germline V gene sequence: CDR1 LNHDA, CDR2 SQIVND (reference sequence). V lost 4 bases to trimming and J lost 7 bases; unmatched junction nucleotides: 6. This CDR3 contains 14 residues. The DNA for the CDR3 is TGTGCCAGTAGTACCAGGACAGGGGGAGGTGAAGCTTTCTTT. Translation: CASSTRTGGGEAFF.

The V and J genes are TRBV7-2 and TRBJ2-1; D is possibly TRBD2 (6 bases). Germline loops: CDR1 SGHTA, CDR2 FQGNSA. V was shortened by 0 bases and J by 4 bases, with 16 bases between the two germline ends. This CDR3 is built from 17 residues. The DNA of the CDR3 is TGTGCCAGCAGCTTAGCCCCGGCTAGCGTAGGATACAATGAGCAGTTCTTC. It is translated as CASSLAPASVGYNEQFF.

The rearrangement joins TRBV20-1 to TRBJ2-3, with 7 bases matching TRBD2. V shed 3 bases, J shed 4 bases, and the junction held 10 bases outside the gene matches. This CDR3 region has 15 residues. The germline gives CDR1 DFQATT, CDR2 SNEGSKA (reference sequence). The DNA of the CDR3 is TGCAGTGCTAGTCCCCCACGCGGGAGTTCAGATACGCAGTATTTT. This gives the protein CSASPPRGSSDTQYF.

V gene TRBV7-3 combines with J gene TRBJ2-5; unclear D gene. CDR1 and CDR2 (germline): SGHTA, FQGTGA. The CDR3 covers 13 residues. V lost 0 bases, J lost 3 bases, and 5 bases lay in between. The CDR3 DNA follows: TGTGCCAGCAGCTTAACTCGGGAAGAGACCCAGTACTTC. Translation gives CASSLTREETQYF.

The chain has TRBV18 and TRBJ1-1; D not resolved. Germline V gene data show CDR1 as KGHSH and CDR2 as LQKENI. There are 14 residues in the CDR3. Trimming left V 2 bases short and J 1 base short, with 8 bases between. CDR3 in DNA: TGTGCCAGCTCACCAGACGGAGGGAACACTGAAGCTTTCTTT. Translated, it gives CASSPDGGNTEAFF.

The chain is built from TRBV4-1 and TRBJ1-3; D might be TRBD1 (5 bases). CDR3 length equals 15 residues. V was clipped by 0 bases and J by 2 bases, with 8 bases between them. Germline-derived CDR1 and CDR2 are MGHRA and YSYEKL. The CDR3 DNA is TGCGCCAGCAGCCAAGACGGGGGTACTGGAAACACCATATATTTT. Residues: CASSQDGGTGNTIYF.

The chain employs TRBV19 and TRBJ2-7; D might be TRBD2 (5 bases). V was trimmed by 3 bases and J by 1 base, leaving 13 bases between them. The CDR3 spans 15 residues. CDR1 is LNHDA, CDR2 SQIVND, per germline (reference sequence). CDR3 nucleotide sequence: TGTGCCAGTAGTATTGTTTTTGAGGGATCCTACGAGCAGTACTTC. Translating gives CASSIVFEGSYEQYF.

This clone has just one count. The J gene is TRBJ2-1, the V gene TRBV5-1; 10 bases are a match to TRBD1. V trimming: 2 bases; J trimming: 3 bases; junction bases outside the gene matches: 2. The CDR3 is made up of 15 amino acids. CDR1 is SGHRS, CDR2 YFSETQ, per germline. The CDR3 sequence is CASSFGTGDYNEQFF. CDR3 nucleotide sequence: TGCGCCAGCAGCTTCGGGACAGGGGACTACAATGAGCAGTTCTTC.

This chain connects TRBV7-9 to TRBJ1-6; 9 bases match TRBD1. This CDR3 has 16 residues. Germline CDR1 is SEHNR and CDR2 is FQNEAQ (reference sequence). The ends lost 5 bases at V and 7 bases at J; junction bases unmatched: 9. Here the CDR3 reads CASSAGPGTGNSPLHF. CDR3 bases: TGTGCCAGCAGCGCTGGCCCCGGGACAGGGAATTCACCCCTCCACTTT.

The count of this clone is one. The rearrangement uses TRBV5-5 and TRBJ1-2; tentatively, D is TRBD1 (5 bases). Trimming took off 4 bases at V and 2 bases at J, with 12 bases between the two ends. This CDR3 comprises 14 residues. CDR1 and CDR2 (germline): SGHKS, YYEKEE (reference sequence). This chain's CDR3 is CASSGGHPNYGYTF. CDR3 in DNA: TGTGCCAGCAGCGGTGGACATCCGAACTATGGCTACACCTTC.

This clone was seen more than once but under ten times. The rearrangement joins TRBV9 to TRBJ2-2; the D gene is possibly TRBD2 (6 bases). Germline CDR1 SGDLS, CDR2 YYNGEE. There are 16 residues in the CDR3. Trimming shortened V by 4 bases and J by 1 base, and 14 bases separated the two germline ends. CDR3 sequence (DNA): TGTGCCAGCAGCTGGGTTGGTAGCGGGAACACCGGGGAGCTGTTTTTT. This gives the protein CASSWVGSGNTGELFF.

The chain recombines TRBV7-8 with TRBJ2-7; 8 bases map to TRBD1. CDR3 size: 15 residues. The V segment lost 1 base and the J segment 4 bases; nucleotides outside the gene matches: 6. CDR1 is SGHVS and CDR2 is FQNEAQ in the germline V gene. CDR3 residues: CASSLGSGGGYEQYF. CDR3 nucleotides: TGTGCCAGCAGCTTAGGCTCAGGGGGCGGGTACGAGCAGTACTTC.

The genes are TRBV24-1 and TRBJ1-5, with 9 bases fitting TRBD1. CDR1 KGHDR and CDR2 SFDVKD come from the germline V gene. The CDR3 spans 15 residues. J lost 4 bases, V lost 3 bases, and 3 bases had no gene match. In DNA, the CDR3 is TGTGCCACCAGTGATGGGGACAGGGTGAATCAGCCCCAGCATTTT. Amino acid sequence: CATSDGDRVNQPQHF.

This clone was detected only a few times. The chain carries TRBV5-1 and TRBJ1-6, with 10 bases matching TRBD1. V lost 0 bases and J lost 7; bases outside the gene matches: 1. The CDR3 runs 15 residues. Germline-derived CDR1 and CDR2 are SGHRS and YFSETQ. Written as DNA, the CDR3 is TGCGCCAGCAGCTTGGGACAGGGGGCGAATTCACCCCTCCACTTT. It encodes CASSLGQGANSPLHF.

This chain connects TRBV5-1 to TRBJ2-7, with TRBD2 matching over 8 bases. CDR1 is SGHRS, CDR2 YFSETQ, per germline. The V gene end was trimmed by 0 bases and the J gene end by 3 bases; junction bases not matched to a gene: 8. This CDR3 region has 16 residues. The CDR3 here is CASSLEGREGVYEQYF. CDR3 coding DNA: TGCGCCAGCAGCTTGGAAGGTCGGGAGGGCGTCTACGAGCAGTACTTC.

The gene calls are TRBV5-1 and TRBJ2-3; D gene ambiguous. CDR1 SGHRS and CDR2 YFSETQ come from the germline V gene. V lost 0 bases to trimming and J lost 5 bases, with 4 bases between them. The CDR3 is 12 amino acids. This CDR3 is CASSLGIDTQYF. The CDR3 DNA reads TGCGCCAGCAGCTTGGGAATAGATACGCAGTATTTT.

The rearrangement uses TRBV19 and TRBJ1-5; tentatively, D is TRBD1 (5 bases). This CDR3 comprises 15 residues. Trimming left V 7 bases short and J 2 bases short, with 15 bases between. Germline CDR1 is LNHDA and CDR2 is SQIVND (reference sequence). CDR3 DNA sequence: TGTGCCAGTACCCTCGGGGGGGGAGGCAATCAGCCCCAGCATTTT. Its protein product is CASTLGGGGNQPQHF.

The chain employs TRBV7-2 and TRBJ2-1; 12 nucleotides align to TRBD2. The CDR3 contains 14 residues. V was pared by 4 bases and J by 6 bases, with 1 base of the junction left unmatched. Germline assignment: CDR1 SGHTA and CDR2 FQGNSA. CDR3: CASSWTSGINEQFF. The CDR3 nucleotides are TGTGCCAGCAGCTGGACTAGCGGGATCAATGAGCAGTTCTTC.

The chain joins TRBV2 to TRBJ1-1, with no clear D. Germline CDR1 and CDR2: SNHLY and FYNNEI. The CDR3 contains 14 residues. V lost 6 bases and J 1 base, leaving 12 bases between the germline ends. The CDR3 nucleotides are TGTGCCAGCAGGACTCACACCTCGAACACTGAAGCTTTCTTT. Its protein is CASRTHTSNTEAFF.

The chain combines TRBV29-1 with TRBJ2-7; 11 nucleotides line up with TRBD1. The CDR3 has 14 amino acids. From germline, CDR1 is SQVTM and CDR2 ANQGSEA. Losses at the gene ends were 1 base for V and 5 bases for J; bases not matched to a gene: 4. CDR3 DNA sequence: TGCAGCGTTGAAGGCCCGGGACAGGGGGACGAGCAGTACTTC. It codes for CSVEGPGQGDEQYF.

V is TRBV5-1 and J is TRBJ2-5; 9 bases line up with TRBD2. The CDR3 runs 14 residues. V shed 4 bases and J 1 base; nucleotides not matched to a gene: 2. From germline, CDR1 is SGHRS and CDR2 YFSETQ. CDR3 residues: CASSRTSAQETQYF. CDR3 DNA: TGCGCCAGCAGCAGGACTAGCGCCCAAGAGACCCAGTACTTC.